This TCR beta chain was captured in a study of blood T cells in healthy people across ages. Every participating donor contributed roughly 10 milliliters of peripheral blood through a draw. Isolation yielded PBMCs, at least 6 million per sample, in every case. Study results and limitations: It was the long-lived donors that had more naive CD4+ cells and higher diversity than aged donors.

Germline-derived CDR1 and CDR2 are MNHEY and SVGAGI. CDR3 length: 15 residues. V dropped 2 bases and J dropped 4 bases, with 13 bases sitting between them. With a J-beta primer mix and a sample-barcoded 5' primer, a second PCR ran about 6 to 11 cycles. From the 5' RACE reads, TCRdb called clonotypes with MiXCR, one entry per CDR3 protein. The sample has hundreds of thousands of distinct CDR3 sequences, around 48% seen once. This clonotype was found a few times. What it binds is unknown. The sequence came from a man aged 25 to 40 in good health. The sequencing input was blood. V gene TRBV6-5 combines with J gene TRBJ2-3, with a tentative D call TRBD1 (6 bases). Here the CDR3 reads CASSYPGASPDTQYF. The CDR3, as DNA: TGTGCCAGCAGTTACCCAGGGGCTTCCCCAGATACGCAGTATTTT.